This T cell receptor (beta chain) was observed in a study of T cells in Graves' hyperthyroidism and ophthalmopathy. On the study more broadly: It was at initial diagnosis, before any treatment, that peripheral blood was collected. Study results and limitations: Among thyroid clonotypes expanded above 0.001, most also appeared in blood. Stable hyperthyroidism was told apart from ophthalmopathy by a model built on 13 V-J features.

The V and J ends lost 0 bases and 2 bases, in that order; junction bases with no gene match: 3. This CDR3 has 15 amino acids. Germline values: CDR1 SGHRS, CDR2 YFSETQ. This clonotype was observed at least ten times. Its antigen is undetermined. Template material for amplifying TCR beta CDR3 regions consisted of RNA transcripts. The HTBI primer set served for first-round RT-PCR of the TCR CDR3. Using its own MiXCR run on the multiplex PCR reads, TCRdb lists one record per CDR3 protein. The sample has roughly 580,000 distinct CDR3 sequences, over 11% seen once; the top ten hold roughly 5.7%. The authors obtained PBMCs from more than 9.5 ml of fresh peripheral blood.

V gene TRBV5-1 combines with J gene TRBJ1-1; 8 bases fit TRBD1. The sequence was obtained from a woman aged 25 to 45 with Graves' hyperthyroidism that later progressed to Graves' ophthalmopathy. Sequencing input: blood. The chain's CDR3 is CASSLVDRGNTEAFF. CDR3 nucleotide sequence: TGCGCCAGCAGCTTGGTCGACAGGGGAAACACTGAAGCTTTCTTT.